This TCR beta chain derives from a study of Graves' ophthalmopathy and Graves' hyperthyroidism. Looked up from germline, CDR1 is SGHAT and CDR2 is FQDESV (reference sequence). The CDR3 is 13 residues long. Excluded: other autoimmune disease, uncontrolled infection, pregnancy or lactation. Turning to this clonotype: Its cognate antigen is unknown.

Study-level results: Appearing in blood as well were most expanded thyroid clonotypes above 0.001 frequency. Between ophthalmopathy and stable hyperthyroidism, a 13-signature model drew a separation with around 86% sensitivity and roughly 78% specificity. Ophthalmopathy progression was predicted by the model at 60% to 71% sensitivity and roughly 72% specificity.

The authors amplified TCR beta CDR3 regions, and they did so from RNA transcripts for repertoire sequencing. After a first-round RT-PCR with HTBI primers, a second-round multiplex PCR was run. Each CDR3 protein gets one entry after TCRdb re-called the multiplex PCR reads with MiXCR. The data contain about 1.2 million distinct CDR3 sequences, around a third of them singletons. The J gene is TRBJ2-7, the V gene TRBV11-1; D possibly corresponds to TRBD2 (6 bases). The sample comprised peripheral blood or thyroid tissue (not recorded which). This receptor was taken from an adult man with Graves' hyperthyroidism. Here the CDR3 reads CARAAGRSYEQYF. Here the CDR3 DNA reads TGTGCTAGAGCAGCGGGTCGCTCCTACGAGCAGTACTTC.